One sample yielded the 11 T cell receptor beta chains listed below, sequenced in a study of T cell responses to AZD1222 COVID-19 vaccine. Libraries were prepared by immunoSEQ multiplex PCR; TCRdb keeps only in-frame clonotypes and omits some of them. The repertoire holds hundreds of thousands of clones, with more than 85% as singletons. The sequenced sample was peripheral blood, obtained on day 0 of MenACWY control vaccination. The receptors come from an adult in good health.

The chain combines TRBV5-6 with TRBJ2-6; tentatively, D is TRBD1 or TRBD2 (5 bases each). Germline V lookup: CDR1 SGHDT, CDR2 YYEEEE. This CDR3 has 16 residues. Trimming left V 4 bases short and J 2 bases short, with 13 bases between. CDR3 DNA sequence: TGTGCCAGCAGCCCAATGGGGGTGACTGGGGCCAACGTCCTGACTTTC. Encoded protein: CASSPMGVTGANVLTF.

The V and J genes are TRBV5-1 and TRBJ2-3, with TRBD1 as a possible D gene (5 bases). The CDR3 extends over 16 amino acids. CDR1 is SGHRS, CDR2 YFSETQ, per germline. The V end lost 3 bases, the J end lost 2 bases, and 16 bases lay between the germline ends. The DNA for the CDR3 is TGCGCCAGCAGCTCACGACAGAACGCCCTCACAGATACGCAGTATTTT. This gives the protein CASSSRQNALTDTQYF. The full variable domain, its missing parts supplied by reference TRBV5-1 and TRBJ2-3, is KAGVTQTPRYLIKTRGQQVTLSCSPISGHRSVSWYQQTPGQGLQFLFEYFSETQRNKGNFPGRFSGRQFSNSRSEMNVSTLELGDSALYLCASSSRQNALTDTQYFGPGTRLTVL.

The chain recombines TRBV6-4 with TRBJ2-7; D is uncertain. V was cut by 7 bases and J by 1 base, with 8 bases left in between. Germline loops: CDR1 MRHNA, CDR2 SNTAGT. The CDR3 is 12 residues long. The CDR3 region is CASKVRSYEQYF. CDR3 nucleotide sequence: TGTGCCAGCAAGGTAAGGTCCTACGAGCAGTACTTC.

The CDR3 DNA sequence: TGTGCCAGCAGCCCCACAGGGTTGGGTTCTGGCTACACCTTC. It translates to CASSPTGLGSGYTF. The chain has TRBV7-2 and TRBJ1-2; D possibly corresponds to TRBD1 (6 bases). Trimming pared 5 bases from V and 7 bases from J, leaving 17 bases between. CDR1 SGHTA and CDR2 FQGNSA come from the germline V gene. This CDR3 is 14 amino acids long.

This chain joins TRBV19 and TRBJ1-5; D is perhaps TRBD1 (6 bases). The CDR3 extends over 14 amino acids. Germline CDR1 and CDR2: LNHDA and SQIVND (reference sequence). The germline V and J ends were trimmed by 3 bases and 7 bases, with 13 bases remaining between them. In DNA form, the CDR3 reads TGTGCCAGTAGTATTAGCAGGGGTGGCCAGCCCCAGCATTTT. Protein: CASSISRGGQPQHF.

The V gene is TRBV15, the J gene TRBJ2-1; 8 nucleotides line up with TRBD1. After removal of 6 bases from V and 7 bases from J, the junction contained 11 bases not matched to a gene. CDR1 is LNHNV and CDR2 is YYDKDF in the germline V gene (reference sequence). The CDR3 totals 15 residues. The chain's CDR3 is CATREGQGGFNEQFF. In DNA form, the CDR3 reads TGTGCCACCAGAGAAGGACAGGGAGGATTTAATGAGCAGTTCTTC.

The chain couples TRBV5-4 to TRBJ1-2, with D perhaps matching TRBD1 (6 bases). This CDR3 spans 13 amino acids. Trimming left V 2 bases short and J 8 bases short, with 13 bases between. CDR1 and CDR2 (germline): SGHNT, YYREEE (reference sequence). DNA of the CDR3: TGTGCCAGCAGCTTCGGGGGGCTCGAGGGCTACACCTTC. This sequence encodes CASSFGGLEGYTF.

The chain carries TRBV30 and TRBJ1-1; weak D call: TRBD1 (5 bases). Germline CDR1 is GTSNPN and CDR2 is SVGIG (reference sequence). The CDR3 runs to 13 residues. Trimming pared 4 bases from V and 3 bases from J, leaving 12 bases between. CDR3 in DNA: TGTGCCTGGATCCGTGGGGGGTACACTGAAGCTTTCTTT. It specifies CAWIRGGYTEAFF.

This clone was picked up one time. The rearrangement uses TRBV2 and TRBJ1-1, with D unclear. This CDR3 is 13 amino acids long. The germline V and J ends were trimmed by 6 bases and 0 bases, with 8 bases remaining between them. The V gene's germline CDR1 is SNHLY and CDR2 FYNNEI. The CDR3 protein is CASRAEMNTEAFF. CDR3 nucleotides: TGTGCCAGCAGAGCAGAGATGAACACTGAAGCTTTCTTT.

This clone was counted once. The chain carries TRBV2 and TRBJ1-2; TRBD1 aligns across 7 bases. V lost 6 bases, J lost 5 bases, and 6 bases stayed unmatched. Germline V gene sequence: CDR1 SNHLY, CDR2 FYNNEI. The CDR3 runs 13 residues. The CDR3 loop reads CASSLTGLYGYTF. The DNA of the CDR3 is TGTGCCAGCAGCTTGACAGGGCTGTATGGCTACACCTTC.

The J gene is TRBJ1-1, the V gene TRBV7-2; a weak D match, TRBD1 (5 bases). Between the trimmed V and J ends, which lost 1 base and 11 bases, there was a span of 14 bases. Germline values: CDR1 SGHTA, CDR2 FQGNSA. The CDR3 sequence is 13 residues long. The CDR3 DNA follows: TGTGCCAGCAGCTTAGGTCAGGGTGGGTATGCTTTCTTT. It encodes CASSLGQGGYAFF.